Here is one T cell receptor beta chain with its context. Diagnoses were established from clinical symptoms, serum thyroxine, TRAb, thyroid ultrasound and orbital computed tomography. These data originate in a study of Graves' ophthalmopathy and Graves' hyperthyroidism. Amplified material comprised TCR beta CDR3 regions derived from RNA transcripts. RT-PCR in the first round used HTBI primers; a second-round multiplex PCR followed. Using its own MiXCR run on the multiplex PCR reads, TCRdb lists one record per CDR3 protein. The sample holds 350,000 to 400,000 distinct CDR3 sequences; 15% to 20% are singletons and the top ten take about 1.6%. The origin of this receptor is a woman aged 18-29 years with Graves' ophthalmopathy. The sample taken for sequencing was peripheral blood.

The CDR3 here is CAWSVRGGTEAFF. The CDR3 nucleotides are TGTGCCTGGAGTGTCAGGGGGGGCACTGAAGCTTTCTTT. The chain is built from TRBV30 and TRBJ1-1; TRBD1 agrees at 7 bases. V shed 0 bases and J 4 bases; nucleotides not matched to a gene: 2. This CDR3 has 13 residues. CDR1 is GTSNPN and CDR2 is SVGIG in the germline V gene (reference sequence).